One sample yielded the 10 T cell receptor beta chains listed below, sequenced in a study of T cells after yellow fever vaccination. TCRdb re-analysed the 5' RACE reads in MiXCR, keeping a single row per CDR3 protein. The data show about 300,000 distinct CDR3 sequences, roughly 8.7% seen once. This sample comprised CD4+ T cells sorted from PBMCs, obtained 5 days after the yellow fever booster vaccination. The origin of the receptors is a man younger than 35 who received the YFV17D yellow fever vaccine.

DNA for the CDR3: TGTGCCAGCAGCGTAGGCCAGCAGGCTGGTGAGCAGTTCTTC. This sequence encodes CASSVGQQAGEQFF. The gene calls are TRBV9 and TRBJ2-1; D call uncertain. Trimming stripped 0 bases from V and 9 bases from J, with 13 bases between. The CDR3 extends over 14 amino acids. CDR1 and CDR2 from the germline V gene are SGDLS and YYNGEE. The whole variable domain, remainder taken from reference TRBV9 and TRBJ2-1, is DSGVTQTPKHLITATGQRVTLRCSPRSGDLSVYWYQQSLDQGLQFLIQYYNGEERAKGNILERFSAQQFPDLHSELNLSSLELGDSALYFCASSVGQQAGEQFFGPGTRLTVL.

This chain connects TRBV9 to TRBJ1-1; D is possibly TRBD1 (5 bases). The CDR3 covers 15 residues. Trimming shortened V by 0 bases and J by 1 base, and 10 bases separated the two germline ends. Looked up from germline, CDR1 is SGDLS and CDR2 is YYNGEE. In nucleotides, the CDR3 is TGTGCCAGCAGCGTAGTTCCAGGGCCGAACACTGAAGCTTTCTTT. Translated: CASSVVPGPNTEAFF.

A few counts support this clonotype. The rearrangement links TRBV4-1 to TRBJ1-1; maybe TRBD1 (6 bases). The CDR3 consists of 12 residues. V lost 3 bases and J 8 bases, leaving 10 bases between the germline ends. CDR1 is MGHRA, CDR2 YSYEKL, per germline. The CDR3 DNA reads TGCGCCAGCAGCCATATGACAGGAGAAGCTTTCTTT. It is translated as CASSHMTGEAFF.

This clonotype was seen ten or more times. CDR3 in amino acids: CATRRDGANYGYTF. Written as DNA, the CDR3 is TGTGCCACCAGGAGGGACGGAGCTAACTATGGCTACACCTTC. V and J are TRBV24-1 and TRBJ1-2; perhaps TRBD1 as D (5 bases). CDR3 length: 14 amino acids. Trimming shortened V by 7 bases and J by 0 bases, and 11 bases separated the two germline ends. CDR1 and CDR2 (germline): KGHDR, SFDVKD.

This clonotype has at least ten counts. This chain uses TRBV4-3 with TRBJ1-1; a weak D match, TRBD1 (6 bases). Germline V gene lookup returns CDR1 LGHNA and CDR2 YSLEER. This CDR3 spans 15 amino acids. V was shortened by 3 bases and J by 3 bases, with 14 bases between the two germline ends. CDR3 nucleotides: TGCGCCAGCAGCCACCCCGACAGGCGAGACACTGAAGCTTTCTTT. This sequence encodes CASSHPDRRDTEAFF.

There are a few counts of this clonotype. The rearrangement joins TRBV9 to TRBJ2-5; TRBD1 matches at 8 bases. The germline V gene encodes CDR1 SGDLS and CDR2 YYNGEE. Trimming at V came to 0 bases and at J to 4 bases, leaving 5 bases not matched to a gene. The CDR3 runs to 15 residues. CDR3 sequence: CASSVATTGGETQYF. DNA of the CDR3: TGTGCCAGCAGCGTAGCTACAACAGGGGGAGAGACCCAGTACTTC. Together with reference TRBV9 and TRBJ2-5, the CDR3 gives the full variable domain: DSGVTQTPKHLITATGQRVTLRCSPRSGDLSVYWYQQSLDQGLQFLIQYYNGEERAKGNILERFSAQQFPDLHSELNLSSLELGDSALYFCASSVATTGGETQYFGPGTRLLVL.

CDR3 nucleotides: TGTGCCAGCTCACCATCGCGCCAGGGCAATTCACCCCTCCACTTT. It yields the protein CASSPSRQGNSPLHF. The chain joins TRBV18 to TRBJ1-6; D possibly corresponds to TRBD1 (5 bases). Per the germline V gene, CDR1 is KGHSH and CDR2 is LQKENI. The V gene lost 2 bases and the J gene lost 7 bases, with 12 bases spanning the gap. CDR3 length: 15 residues.

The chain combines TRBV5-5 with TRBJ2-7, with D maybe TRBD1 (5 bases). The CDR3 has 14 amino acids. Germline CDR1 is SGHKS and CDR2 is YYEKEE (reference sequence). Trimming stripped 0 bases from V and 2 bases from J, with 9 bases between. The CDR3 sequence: CASSLVGRAYEQYV. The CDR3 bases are TGTGCCAGCAGCTTGGTCGGCAGGGCCTACGAGCAGTACGTC.

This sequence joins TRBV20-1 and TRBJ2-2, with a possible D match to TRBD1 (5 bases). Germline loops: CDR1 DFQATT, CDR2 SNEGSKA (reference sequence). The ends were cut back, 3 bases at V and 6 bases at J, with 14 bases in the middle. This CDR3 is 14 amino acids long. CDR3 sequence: CSARVPGRSGELFF. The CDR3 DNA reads TGCAGTGCTAGGGTCCCAGGGCGGTCCGGGGAGCTGTTTTTT.

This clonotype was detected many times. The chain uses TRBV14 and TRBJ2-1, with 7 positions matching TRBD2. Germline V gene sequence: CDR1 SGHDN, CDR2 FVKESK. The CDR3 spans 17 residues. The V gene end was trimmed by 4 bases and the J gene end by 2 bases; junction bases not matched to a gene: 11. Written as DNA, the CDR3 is TGTGCCAGCAGCCCCTTCAGGACTAGAGGGCCCTACAATGAGCAGTTCTTC. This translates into CASSPFRTRGPYNEQFF.